This record covers a single TCR beta chain. The CDR3 sequence is 15 residues long. CDR1 and CDR2 (germline): MNHEY, SMNVEV (reference sequence). Donors had localized lung adenocarcinoma, a non-small cell lung cancer. MiXCR, applied by TCRdb to the PCR reads, yields one record per CDR3 protein. Among 15,000 or so distinct CDR3 sequences listed, approximately 43% were seen once. The data are from a study of CD4 and CD8 cells across lung adenocarcinoma regions. This TCR was recovered from a male donor with lung adenocarcinoma. The CD4 and CD8 labels of this study may be unreliable. Sequenced sample: CD4+ T cells from the center of a lung tumor. V is TRBV27 and J is TRBJ2-1; TRBD2 might be the D (6 bases). The J call is in doubt because the DNA end fits TRBJ2-3 better. CDR3 region: CAGGTGVRYKETQYF. Here the CDR3 DNA reads TGTGCCGGGGGGACGGGGGTCCGATACAAAGAGACGCAGTATTTT.